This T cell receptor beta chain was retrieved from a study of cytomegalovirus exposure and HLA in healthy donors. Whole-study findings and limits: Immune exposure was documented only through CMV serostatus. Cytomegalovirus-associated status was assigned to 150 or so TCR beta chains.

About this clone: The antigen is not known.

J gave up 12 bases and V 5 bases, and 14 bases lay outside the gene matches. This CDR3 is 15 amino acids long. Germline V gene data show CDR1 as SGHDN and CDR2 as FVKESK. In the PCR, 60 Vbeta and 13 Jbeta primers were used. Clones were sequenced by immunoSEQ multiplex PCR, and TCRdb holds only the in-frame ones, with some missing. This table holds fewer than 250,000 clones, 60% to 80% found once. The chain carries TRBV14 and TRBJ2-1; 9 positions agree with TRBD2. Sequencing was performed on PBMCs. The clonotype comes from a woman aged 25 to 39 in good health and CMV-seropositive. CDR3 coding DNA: TGTGCCAGCAGCGCTACTAGCGGGCGGAACGAACGGCAGTTCTTC. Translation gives CASSATSGRNERQFF. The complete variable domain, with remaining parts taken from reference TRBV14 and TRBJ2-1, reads EAGVTQFPSHSVIEKGQTVTLRCDPISGHDNLYWYRRVMGKEIKFLLHFVKESKQDESGMPNNRFLAERTGGTYSTLKVQPAELEDSGVYFCASSATSGRNERQFFGPGTRLTVL.